Presented here are 6 T cell receptor beta chains from one specimen sequenced in a study of T cells in localized non-small cell lung cancer. Method: immunoSEQ multiplex PCR; TCRdb's copy keeps in-frame clones and lacks some. The table includes 7,500 to 8,500 clones, 45% to 65% detected once. Sequencing was performed on lymph node tissue, taken before any cancer treatment. The receptors here all came from a male donor older than 55 with stage I squamous cell lung carcinoma.

Only one count was recorded for this clone. The rearrangement links TRBV19 to TRBJ1-4; perhaps TRBD1 as D (6 bases). Germline assignment: CDR1 LNHDA and CDR2 SQIVND (reference sequence). CDR3 length equals 14 residues. V was shortened by 4 bases and J by 8 bases, with 14 bases between the two germline ends. CDR3 protein: CASSKQGLGEKLFF. CDR3 in DNA: TGTGCCAGTAGTAAACAGGGTTTAGGAGAAAAACTGTTTTTT.

This clone was picked up a small number of times. This sequence joins TRBV6-8 and TRBJ2-1; D may be TRBD1 (5 bases). Trimming cost V 6 bases and J 8 bases, with 14 bases left between them. This CDR3 region has 13 residues. Germline V gives CDR1 MNHGY, CDR2 SAAAGT. The CDR3 bases are TGTGCCAGCAGGAAGGCAGGGTGGGATGAGCAGTTCTTC. Protein product: CASRKAGWDEQFF.

This rearrangement joins TRBV2 to TRBJ2-1, with TRBD1 matching over 10 bases. With 6 bases clipped from V and 6 bases from J, the junction kept 11 bases outside the gene matches. The CDR3 runs to 16 residues. CDR1 is SNHLY, CDR2 FYNNEI, per germline. The CDR3 DNA reads as TGTGCCAGCAGCGTAGGTGGGACAGGGGTGGGCAATGAGCAGTTCTTC. Translation gives CASSVGGTGVGNEQFF.

The table lists this clone with a few counts. The chain joins TRBV9 to TRBJ2-7, with a possible D match to TRBD2 (5 bases). V lost 4 bases, J lost 2 bases, and 10 bases lay in between. Germline V gene sequence: CDR1 SGDLS, CDR2 YYNGEE. The CDR3 runs to 13 residues. The CDR3 spells CASSPNGAYEQYF. DNA of the CDR3: TGTGCCAGCAGCCCCAACGGGGCCTACGAGCAGTACTTC.

This clone was counted a single time. The chain carries TRBV9 and TRBJ2-5; the D gene is possibly TRBD1 (6 bases). CDR1 is SGDLS and CDR2 is YYNGEE in the germline V gene. Trimming removed 6 bases from V and 2 bases from J, with 11 bases in between. The CDR3 has 13 residues. In DNA form, the CDR3 reads TGTGCCAGCAACAGGGTGGGGCAAGAGACCCAGTACTTC. This codes for CASNRVGQETQYF.

The gene calls are TRBV6-8 and TRBJ1-5, with 7 bases fitting TRBD1. Germline values: CDR1 MNHGY, CDR2 SAAAGT. The CDR3 length is 13 residues. Trimming cost V 5 bases and J 13 bases; bases outside gene matches: 11. The CDR3 nucleotides read TGTGCCAGCAGTCGAGCCAGACAGGGTAGGCAGCATTTT. This sequence encodes CASSRARQGRQHF.